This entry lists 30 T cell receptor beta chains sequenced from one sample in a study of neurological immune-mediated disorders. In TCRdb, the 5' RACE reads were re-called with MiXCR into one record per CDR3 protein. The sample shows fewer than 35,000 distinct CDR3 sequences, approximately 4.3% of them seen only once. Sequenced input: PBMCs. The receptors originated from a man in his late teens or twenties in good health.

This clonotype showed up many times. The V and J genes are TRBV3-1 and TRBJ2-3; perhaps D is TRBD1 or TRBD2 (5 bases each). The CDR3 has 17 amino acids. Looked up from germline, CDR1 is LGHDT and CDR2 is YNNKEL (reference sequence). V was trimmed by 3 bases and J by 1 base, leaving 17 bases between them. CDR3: CASSQVIAGTRTDTQYF. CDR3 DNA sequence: TGTGCCAGCAGCCAGGTAATCGCAGGGACCCGCACAGATACGCAGTATTTT.

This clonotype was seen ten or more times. Here the CDR3 reads CSARDNRNGYTF. CDR3 nucleotide sequence: TGCAGTGCTAGAGATAACAGGAATGGCTACACCTTC. The chain is built from TRBV20-1 and TRBJ1-2, with D perhaps TRBD1 (5 bases). The V end lost 0 bases, the J end lost 6 bases, and 8 bases lay between the germline ends. This CDR3 is 12 amino acids long. In germline, CDR1 is DFQATT, CDR2 SNEGSKA (reference sequence).

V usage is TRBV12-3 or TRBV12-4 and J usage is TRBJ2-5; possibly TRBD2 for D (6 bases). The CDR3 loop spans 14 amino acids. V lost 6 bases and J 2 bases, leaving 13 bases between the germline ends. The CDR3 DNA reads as TGTGCCAGCAGCCCAGGGACTTTACAAGAGACCCAGTACTTC. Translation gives CASSPGTLQETQYF.

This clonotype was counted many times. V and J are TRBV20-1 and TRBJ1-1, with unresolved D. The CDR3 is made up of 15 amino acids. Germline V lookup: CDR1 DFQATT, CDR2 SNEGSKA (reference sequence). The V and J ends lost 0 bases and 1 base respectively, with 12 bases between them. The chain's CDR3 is CSAREPLGPNTEAFF. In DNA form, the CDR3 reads TGCAGTGCTAGAGAACCCCTAGGGCCGAACACTGAAGCTTTCTTT.

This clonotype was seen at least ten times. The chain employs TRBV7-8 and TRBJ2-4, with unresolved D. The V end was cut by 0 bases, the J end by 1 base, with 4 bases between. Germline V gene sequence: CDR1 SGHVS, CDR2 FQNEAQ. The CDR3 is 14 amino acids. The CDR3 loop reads CASSLAEAKNIQYF. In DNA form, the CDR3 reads TGTGCCAGCAGCTTAGCGGAGGCCAAAAACATTCAGTACTTC.

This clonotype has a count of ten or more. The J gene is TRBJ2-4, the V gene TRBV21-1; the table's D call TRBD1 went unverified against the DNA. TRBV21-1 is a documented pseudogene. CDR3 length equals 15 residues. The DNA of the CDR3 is TGTGCCAGCAGCAAAGTACCCCAGGGGGGGAACATTCAGTACTTC. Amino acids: CASSKVPQGGNIQYF.

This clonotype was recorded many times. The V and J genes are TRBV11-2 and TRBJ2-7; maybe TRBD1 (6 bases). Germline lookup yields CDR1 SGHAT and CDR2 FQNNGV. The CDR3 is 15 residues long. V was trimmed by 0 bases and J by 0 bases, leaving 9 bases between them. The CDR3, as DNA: TGTGCCAGCAGCTTAGATCAGGGGAGCTCCTACGAGCAGTACTTC. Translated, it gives CASSLDQGSSYEQYF.

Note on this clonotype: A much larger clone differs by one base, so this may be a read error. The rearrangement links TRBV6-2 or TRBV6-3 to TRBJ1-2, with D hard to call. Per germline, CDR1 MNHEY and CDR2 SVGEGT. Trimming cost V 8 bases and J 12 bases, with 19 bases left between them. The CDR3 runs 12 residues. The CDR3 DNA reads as TGTGCCAGCGTACGTGGAGGTGTAGTCCACACCTTC. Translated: CASVRGGVVHTF.

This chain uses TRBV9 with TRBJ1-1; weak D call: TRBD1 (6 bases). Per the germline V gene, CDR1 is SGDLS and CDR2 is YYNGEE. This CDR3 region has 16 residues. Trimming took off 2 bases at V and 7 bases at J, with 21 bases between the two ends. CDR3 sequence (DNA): TGTGCCAGCAGCGTTTCGGGGCAGGGGTGGAGAGGTGAAGCTTTCTTT. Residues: CASSVSGQGWRGEAFF.

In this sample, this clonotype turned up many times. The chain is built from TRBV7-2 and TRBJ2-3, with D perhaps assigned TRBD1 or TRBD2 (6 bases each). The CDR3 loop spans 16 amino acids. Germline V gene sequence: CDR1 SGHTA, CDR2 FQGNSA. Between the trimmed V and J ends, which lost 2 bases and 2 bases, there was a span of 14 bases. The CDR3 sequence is CASSLNGGGPTDTQYF. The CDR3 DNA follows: TGTGCCAGCAGCTTAAATGGTGGGGGGCCCACAGATACGCAGTATTTT. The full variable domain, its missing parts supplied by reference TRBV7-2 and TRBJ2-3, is GAGVSQSPSNKVTEKGKDVELRCDPISGHTALYWYRQSLGQGLEFLIYFQGNSAPDKSGLPSDRFSAERTGGSVSTLTIQRTQQEDSAVYLCASSLNGGGPTDTQYFGPGTRLTVL.

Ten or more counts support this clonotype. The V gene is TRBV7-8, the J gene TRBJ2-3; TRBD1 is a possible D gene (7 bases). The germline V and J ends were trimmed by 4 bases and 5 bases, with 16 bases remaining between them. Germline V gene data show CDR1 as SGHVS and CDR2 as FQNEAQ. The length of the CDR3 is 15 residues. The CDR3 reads CASSSRRGQGDTQYF. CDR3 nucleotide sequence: TGTGCCAGCAGCTCCCGGAGGGGGCAGGGAGATACGCAGTATTTT.

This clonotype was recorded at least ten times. The CDR3 is CASSVQAANNYGYTF. For the CDR3, the DNA is TGCGCCAGCAGCGTACAGGCGGCAAATAACTATGGCTACACCTTC. The chain carries TRBV5-1 and TRBJ1-2; TRBD1 is a possible D gene (5 bases). Germline assignment: CDR1 SGHRS and CDR2 YFSETQ. This CDR3 has 15 amino acids. The germline V and J ends were trimmed by 4 bases and 1 base, with 14 bases remaining between them.

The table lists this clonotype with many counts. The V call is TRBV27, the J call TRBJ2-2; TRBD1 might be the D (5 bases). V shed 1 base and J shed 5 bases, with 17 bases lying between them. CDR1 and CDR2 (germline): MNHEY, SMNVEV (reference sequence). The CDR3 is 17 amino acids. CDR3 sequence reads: CASSLFAGKMGTGELFF. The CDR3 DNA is TGTGCCAGCAGTTTATTCGCAGGGAAGATGGGTACCGGGGAGCTGTTTTTT.

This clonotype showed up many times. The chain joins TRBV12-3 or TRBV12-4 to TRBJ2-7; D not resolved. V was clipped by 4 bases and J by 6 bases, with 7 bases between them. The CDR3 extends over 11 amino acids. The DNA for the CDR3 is TGTGCCAGCAGTTCACCGGGCGAGCAGTACTTC. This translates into CASSSPGEQYF.

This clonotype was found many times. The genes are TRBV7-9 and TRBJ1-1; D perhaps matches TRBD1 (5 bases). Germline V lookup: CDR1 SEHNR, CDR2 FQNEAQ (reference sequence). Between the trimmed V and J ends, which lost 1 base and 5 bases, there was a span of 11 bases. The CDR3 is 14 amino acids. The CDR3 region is CASSLVGPGTEAFF. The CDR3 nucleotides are TGTGCCAGCAGCTTAGTGGGGCCTGGTACTGAAGCTTTCTTT.

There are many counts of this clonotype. CDR3: CASSLGHPTEAFF. CDR3 DNA sequence: TGTGCCAGCAGCTTGGGGCATCCCACTGAAGCTTTCTTT. This rearrangement joins TRBV5-6 to TRBJ1-1, with unresolved D. This CDR3 comprises 13 residues. The V gene's germline CDR1 is SGHDT and CDR2 YYEEEE. V dropped 0 bases and J dropped 4 bases, with 7 bases sitting between them.

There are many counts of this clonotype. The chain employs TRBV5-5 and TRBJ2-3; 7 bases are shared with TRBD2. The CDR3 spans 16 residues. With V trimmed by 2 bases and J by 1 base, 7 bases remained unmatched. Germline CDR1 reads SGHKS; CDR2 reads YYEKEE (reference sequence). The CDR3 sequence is CASSFSGLAGTDTQYF. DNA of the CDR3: TGTGCCAGCAGCTTTAGCGGGCTAGCGGGCACAGATACGCAGTATTTT.

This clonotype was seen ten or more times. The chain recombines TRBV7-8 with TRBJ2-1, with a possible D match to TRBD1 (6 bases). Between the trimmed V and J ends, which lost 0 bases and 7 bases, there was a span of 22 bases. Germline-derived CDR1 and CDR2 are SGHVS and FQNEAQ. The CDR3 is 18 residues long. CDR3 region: CASSLALKTGRIANEQFF. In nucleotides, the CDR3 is TGTGCCAGCAGCTTAGCCCTGAAAACAGGGCGGATTGCTAATGAGCAGTTCTTC. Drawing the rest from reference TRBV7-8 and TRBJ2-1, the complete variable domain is GAGVSQSPRYKVAKRGQDVALRCDPISGHVSLFWYQQALGQGPEFLTYFQNEAQLDKSGLPSDRFFAERPEGSVSTLKIQRTQQEDSAVYLCASSLALKTGRIANEQFFGPGTRLTVL.

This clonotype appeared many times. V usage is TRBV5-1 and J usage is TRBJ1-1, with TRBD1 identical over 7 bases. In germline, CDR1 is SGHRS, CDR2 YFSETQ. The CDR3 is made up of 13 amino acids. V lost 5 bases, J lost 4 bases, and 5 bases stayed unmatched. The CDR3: CASRPNRGTEAFF. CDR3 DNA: TGCGCCAGCAGGCCCAACAGGGGCACTGAAGCTTTCTTT.

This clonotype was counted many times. This CDR3 is CASSRSGFSTGELFF. CDR3 bases: TGTGCCAGCAGCCGATCGGGATTCAGCACCGGGGAGCTGTTTTTT. This chain links TRBV14 with TRBJ2-2; TRBD2 might be the D (5 bases). There are 15 residues in the CDR3. V was shortened by 4 bases and J by 4 bases, with 13 bases between the two germline ends. Germline assignment: CDR1 SGHDN and CDR2 FVKESK. Full variable domain (outside the CDR3, taken from reference TRBV14 and TRBJ2-2): EAGVTQFPSHSVIEKGQTVTLRCDPISGHDNLYWYRRVMGKEIKFLLHFVKESKQDESGMPNNRFLAERTGGTYSTLKVQPAELEDSGVYFCASSRSGFSTGELFFGEGSRLTVL.

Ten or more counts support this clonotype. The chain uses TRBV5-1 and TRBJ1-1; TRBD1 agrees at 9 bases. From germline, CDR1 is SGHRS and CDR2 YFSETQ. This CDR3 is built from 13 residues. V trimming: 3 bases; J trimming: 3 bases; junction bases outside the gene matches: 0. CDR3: CASSWDRDTEAFF. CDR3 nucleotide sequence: TGCGCCAGCAGCTGGGACAGGGACACTGAAGCTTTCTTT.

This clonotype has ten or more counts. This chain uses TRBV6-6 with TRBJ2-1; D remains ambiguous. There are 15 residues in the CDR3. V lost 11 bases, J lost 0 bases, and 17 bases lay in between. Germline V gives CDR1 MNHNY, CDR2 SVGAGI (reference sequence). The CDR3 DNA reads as TGTGCCCTCTCGGTACGGAATAGCTCCTACAATGAGCAGTTCTTC. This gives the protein CALSVRNSSYNEQFF.

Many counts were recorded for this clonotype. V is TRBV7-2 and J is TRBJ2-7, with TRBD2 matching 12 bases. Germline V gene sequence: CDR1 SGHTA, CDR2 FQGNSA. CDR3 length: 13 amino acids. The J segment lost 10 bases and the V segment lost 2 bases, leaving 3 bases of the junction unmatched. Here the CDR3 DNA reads TGTGCCAGCAGCTTAACTAGCGGGGGGAAACAGTACTTC. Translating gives CASSLTSGGKQYF.

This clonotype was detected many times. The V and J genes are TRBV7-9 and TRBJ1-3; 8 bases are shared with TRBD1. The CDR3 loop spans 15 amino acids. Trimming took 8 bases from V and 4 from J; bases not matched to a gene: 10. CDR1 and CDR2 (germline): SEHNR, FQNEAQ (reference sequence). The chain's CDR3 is CASGKTTGEGNTIYF. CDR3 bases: TGTGCCAGCGGAAAGACGACAGGGGAAGGAAACACCATATATTTT.

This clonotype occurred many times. The CDR3 loop reads CSGEGNKKTQYF. For the CDR3, the DNA is TGCAGTGGAGAAGGGAATAAGAAGACCCAGTACTTC. The rearrangement joins TRBV20-1 to TRBJ2-5; D remains unclear. The CDR3 has 12 residues. V lost 7 bases and J lost 6, with 15 bases in between. CDR1 and CDR2 from the germline V gene are DFQATT and SNEGSKA (reference sequence).

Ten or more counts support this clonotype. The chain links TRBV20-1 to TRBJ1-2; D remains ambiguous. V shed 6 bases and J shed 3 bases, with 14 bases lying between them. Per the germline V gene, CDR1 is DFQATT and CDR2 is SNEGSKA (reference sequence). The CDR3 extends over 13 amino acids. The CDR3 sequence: CSAVHPVDYGYTF. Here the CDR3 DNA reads TGCAGTGCGGTCCATCCTGTGGACTATGGCTACACCTTC.

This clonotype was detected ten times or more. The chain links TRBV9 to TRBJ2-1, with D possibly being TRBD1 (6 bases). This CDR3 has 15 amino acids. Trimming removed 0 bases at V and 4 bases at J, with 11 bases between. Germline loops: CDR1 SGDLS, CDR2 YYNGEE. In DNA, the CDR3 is TGTGCCAGCAGCGTAGTGGACAGCTCGTACAATGAGCAGTTCTTC. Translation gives CASSVVDSSYNEQFF.

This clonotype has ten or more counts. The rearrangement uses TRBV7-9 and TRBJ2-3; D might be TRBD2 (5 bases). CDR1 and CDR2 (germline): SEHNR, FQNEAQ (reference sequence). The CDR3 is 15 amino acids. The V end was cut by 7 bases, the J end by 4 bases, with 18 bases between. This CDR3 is CASTQTRIGADTQYF. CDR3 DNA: TGTGCCAGCACGCAGACACGAATCGGGGCAGATACGCAGTATTTT. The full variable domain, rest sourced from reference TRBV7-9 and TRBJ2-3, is DTGVSQNPRHKITKRGQNVTFRCDPISEHNRLYWYRQTLGQGPEFLTYFQNEAQLEKSRLLSDRFSAERPKGSFSTLEIQRTEQGDSAMYLCASTQTRIGADTQYFGPGTRLTVL.

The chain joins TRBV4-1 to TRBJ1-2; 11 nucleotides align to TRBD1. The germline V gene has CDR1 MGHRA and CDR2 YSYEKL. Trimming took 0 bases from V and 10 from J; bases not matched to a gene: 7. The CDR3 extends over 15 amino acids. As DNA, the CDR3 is TGCGCCAGCAGCCAAGATCCTCGGACAGGGGGCGCCTACACCTTC. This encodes CASSQDPRTGGAYTF.

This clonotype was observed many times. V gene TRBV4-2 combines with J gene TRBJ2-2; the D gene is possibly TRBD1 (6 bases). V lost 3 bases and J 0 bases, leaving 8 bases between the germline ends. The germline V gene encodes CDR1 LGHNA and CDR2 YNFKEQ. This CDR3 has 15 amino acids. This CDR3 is CASSHTGTNTGELFF. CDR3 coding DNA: TGTGCCAGCAGCCACACAGGGACGAACACCGGGGAGCTGTTTTTT.